A selection of T cell receptor beta chains follows, all from one sample in a study of shared clonotypes between healthy human individuals. The repertoire was sequenced with immunoSEQ multiplex PCR; TCRdb's copy has only in-frame clones and lacks some. The repertoire holds 1.6 million or so clones, with approximately 98.5% as singletons. Material: naive CD4+ T cells sorted from blood. All receptors come from a man aged 25 to 40 in good health. The CDR3 runs from the conserved cysteine through the conserved F or W. A D gene is named only where the DNA matches it firmly. Clone size is shown for a subset of rows, as once, few, many or a class of expanded clone.

TRBV6-1,TRBJ2-4,-,-,TGTGCCAGCAGTGAAAGGTGGGGCCCCAAAAACATTCAGTACTTC,CASSERWGPKNIQYF
TRBV29-1,TRBJ2-5,-,-,TGCAGCGTTGATCGGAGTAGGGAGACCCAGTACTTC,CSVDRSRETQYF
TRBV5-1,TRBJ2-7,TRBD2,-,TGCGCCAGCAGCTCGTCCCGACTAGCGGGAGGGCGGGAGCAGTACTTC,CASSSSRLAGGREQYF
TRBV18,TRBJ2-3,TRBD2,-,TGTGCCAGCTCACTTAGCGGGAGTACAGATACGCAGTATTTT,CASSLSGSTDTQYF
TRBV2,TRBJ1-1,-,-,TGTGCCAGCAGGGCAGAGACAGGCACGAACACTGAAGCTTTCTTT,CASRAETGTNTEAFF
TRBV5-1,TRBJ2-2,-,-,TGCGCCAGCAGCTTGGGGGGGAACCGTTTCACCGGGGAGCTGTTTTTT,CASSLGGNRFTGELFF
TRBV2,TRBJ2-7,TRBD1,-,TGTGCCAGCAGACAAGTCCTTGGGACAGCCGAGCAGTACTTC,CASRQVLGTAEQYF
TRBV28,TRBJ2-6,-,-,TGTGCCAGTCGGGGGACTGGGGCCAACGTCCTGACTTTC,CASRGTGANVLTF
TRBV9,TRBJ2-2,TRBD2,-,TGTGCCAGCAGCGTAGAGCCCTCTAGCGGGGACACCGGGGAGCTGTTTTTT,CASSVEPSSGDTGELFF
TRBV6-5,TRBJ2-1,-,-,TGTGCCAGCAGCCCCGACAGGATTCACGGGCAGTTCTTC,CASSPDRIHGQFF
TRBV1,TRBJ2-1,-,-,TGCACCAGCAGCCAACAGGGGGGGAGTTTAGAGCAGTTCTTC,CTSSQQGGSLEQFF
TRBV19,TRBJ2-3,-,-,TGTGCCAGTACACAAGTGGGGGACACAGATACGCAGTATTTT,CASTQVGDTDTQYF
TRBV7-9,TRBJ2-1,TRBD2,-,TGTGCCAGCAGCTTCCGAGGGAGGGACAATGAGCAGTTCTTC,CASSFRGRDNEQFF
TRBV6-1,TRBJ2-7,-,few,TGTGCCAGCAGTGTGGGGGGCGAGCAGTACTTC,CASSVGGEQYF
TRBV7-3,TRBJ2-7,TRBD2,-,TGTGCCAGCAGCGTCCATTATACGGCTAGCGGAACCTACGAGCAGTACTTC,CASSVHYTASGTYEQYF
TRBV19,TRBJ2-2,-,-,TGTGCCAGTAGTATGGAGCGAGATAAGGAGCTGTTTTTT,CASSMERDKELFF
TRBV7-8,TRBJ2-5,TRBD1,-,TGTGCCAGCAGCGCTTGGACAGGGGTCGTCCAAGAGACCCAGTACTTC,CASSAWTGVVQETQYF
TRBV5-1,TRBJ2-5,-,-,TGCGCCAGCAGCTTGGAGCGCCGCCAAGAGACCCAGTACTTC,CASSLERRQETQYF
TRBV5-4,TRBJ1-1,-,-,TGTGCCAGCAGCTTGTCAAGCTTTTCTTTAGGAGGGGGAAACACTGAAGCTTTCTTT,CASSLSSFSLGGGNTEAFF
TRBV6-1,TRBJ2-7,-,-,TGTGCCAGCGCCCGCCGGGCGCCCGCCTACGAGCAGTACTTC,CASARRAPAYEQYF
TRBV5-1,TRBJ2-1,-,-,TGCGCCAGCAGCTTGGCCTTAGGACCCGGAGATAGTGAGCAGTTCTTC,CASSLALGPGDSEQFF
TRBV28,TRBJ1-5,TRBD1,-,TGTGCCAGCAGTCGTGGGATTCTCCGACAGGGGCCCACTCAGCCCCAGCATTTT,CASSRGILRQGPTQPQHF
TRBV15,TRBJ1-4,-,-,TGTGCCACCAGCAGAGACAGGGGCTTTGAAAAACTGTTTTTT,CATSRDRGFEKLFF
TRBV7-8,TRBJ2-3,TRBD1,-,TGTGCCAGCAGCCAAAGGACAGGGGGCCTTGAAGATACGCAGTATTTT,CASSQRTGGLEDTQYF
TRBV5-1,TRBJ2-7,TRBD2,-,TGCGCCCGCAGCTTGGGGGGCGGGAGGGCTTTGTCTGGACCCTACGAGCAGTACTTC,CARSLGGGRALSGPYEQYF
TRBV15,TRBJ1-5,-,-,TGTGCCACCAGCGGTGAACAGGTCCGCAGCGATCAGCCCCAGCATTTT,CATSGEQVRSDQPQHF
TRBV25-1,TRBJ1-5,TRBD1,-,TGTGCCAGCAGTGCCCGGGACAGCTATCAGCCCCAGCATTTT,CASSARDSYQPQHF
TRBV2,TRBJ2-7,-,-,TGTGCCATACACTCCAGCTCCTACGAGCAGTACTTC,CAIHSSSYEQYF
TRBV6-6,TRBJ2-5,-,-,TGTGCCAGCAGTTACTCGAGCGGACTCCAAGAGACCCAGTACTTC,CASSYSSGLQETQYF
TRBV10-1,TRBJ2-7,-,-,TGCCCCCACCGGACTTGGCTCTACGAGCAGTACTTC,CPHRTWLYEQYF
TRBV10-3,TRBJ2-3,-,-,TGTGCCATAGGGCGGGACACAGATACGCAGTATTTT,CAIGRDTDTQYF
TRBV18,TRBJ1-4,TRBD1,-,TGTGCCAGCTCACCAATCCAGGGGGCGGAGGGAAAACTGTTTTTT,CASSPIQGAEGKLFF
TRBV5-1,TRBJ1-1,-,-,TGCGCCAGCAGCATCAAGGGGTACACTGAAGCTTTCTTT,CASSIKGYTEAFF
TRBV5-4,TRBJ2-3,-,once,TGTGCCAGCAGCTTGCGGCAGGGGGGAACCACAGATACGCAGTATTTT,CASSLRQGGTTDTQYF
TRBV19,TRBJ2-1,TRBD2,-,TGTGCCAGTAGTATAGACCTCCAGTCTAGCGGGAGGAGGGGTGAGCAGTTCTTC,CASSIDLQSSGRRGEQFF
TRBV7-2,TRBJ1-1,-,-,TGTGCAACAAACACAGGGATGGGGAACACTGAAGCTTTCTTT,CATNTGMGNTEAFF
TRBV7-7,TRBJ2-7,-,-,TGTGCTAGCAGCCCCCTTCGGGACTCCAAGGACAGCTCCTACGAGCAGTACTTC,CASSPLRDSKDSSYEQYF
TRBV11-2,TRBJ2-1,-,-,TGTGCCAGCAGCCCAACCGAGCTGAGGGCGGGCAATGAGCAGTTCTTC,CASSPTELRAGNEQFF
TRBV18,TRBJ2-1,TRBD2,-,TGTGCCAGCTCACCCCGGTCTAGCGGGGCCTCCTACAATGAGCAGTTCTTC,CASSPRSSGASYNEQFF
TRBV7-9,TRBJ2-1,TRBD2,-,TGTGCCAGCAACCTAGCGGTACGAGGGTACAATGAGCAGTTCTTC,CASNLAVRGYNEQFF
TRBV2,TRBJ2-3,-,-,TGTGCCAGCATTGGAGACACAGATACGCAGTATTTT,CASIGDTDTQYF
TRBV18,TRBJ2-3,-,-,TGTGCCAGCTCAAGGGCAACAGATACGCAGTATTTT,CASSRATDTQYF
TRBV27,TRBJ1-4,-,once,TGTGCCAGCAGTTTATTGGGGGGCAATGAAAAACTGTTTTTT,CASSLLGGNEKLFF
TRBV25-1,TRBJ1-1,-,-,TGTGCCAGCAGTGAAGGACAGCCCCGTGAAGCTTTCTTT,CASSEGQPREAFF
TRBV2,TRBJ1-5,-,-,TGTGCCAGCACCGAACGATCTTATAGCAATCAGCCCCAGCATTTT,CASTERSYSNQPQHF
TRBV7-3,TRBJ2-1,TRBD2,-,TGTGCCAGCAGCTCAAGACTAGGCGGGAGTAAAAATGAGCAGTTCTTC,CASSSRLGGSKNEQFF
TRBV23-1,TRBJ2-7,-,-,TGCGCCAGCAGTCAATCGATTACCGGACTTCACTACGAGCAGTACTTC,CASSQSITGLHYEQYF
TRBV18,TRBJ2-5,-,-,TGTGCCAGCTCACTCCCCCAAGAGACCCAGTACTTC,CASSLPQETQYF
TRBV5-4,TRBJ2-1,TRBD2,-,TGTGCCAGCAGCTTGTGGTTGGTAGCGGGATCAAATGAGCAGTTCTTC,CASSLWLVAGSNEQFF
TRBV6-6,TRBJ2-1,TRBD2,-,TGTGCCAGCAGTCCGACTAGCGGGTTAAGTCACAATGAGCAGTTCTTC,CASSPTSGLSHNEQFF
TRBV7-2,TRBJ2-7,-,-,TGTGCCAGCAGCTTTTACAGGGATTCCCACGAGCAGTACTTC,CASSFYRDSHEQYF
TRBV5-4,TRBJ2-1,-,-,TGTGCCAGCAGCTCCCAGATTGACGGTGAGCAGTTCTTC,CASSSQIDGEQFF
TRBV18,TRBJ2-6,TRBD2,-,TGTGCCAGCTCCCAGCTGCGAAGCGGGAGGGCCGCTGGGGCCAACGTCCTGACTTTC,CASSQLRSGRAAGANVLTF
TRBV7-9,TRBJ2-1,-,-,TGTGCCAGCAGCTCACTCTTAGCGGATATATTTTACAATGAGCAGTTCTTC,CASSSLLADIFYNEQFF
TRBV5-1,TRBJ2-1,TRBD1,-,TGCGCCAGCAGCTTGACCGGGACAGAATACAATGAGCAGTTCTTC,CASSLTGTEYNEQFF